What follows describes a single T cell receptor (beta chain). There is no known antigen for this receptor. Base qualities are not recorded, but no much larger clone differs from it by a single base. TCRbeta CDR3 regions were amplified from genomic DNA by means of the immunoSEQ Assay, a bias-controlled multiplex PCR. On the authors' methods: Within the assay, amplification of reference gene primers was used to estimate how many nucleated cells each sample contained. To quantify the absolute abundance of each unique TCRbeta CDR3 rearrangement, sequence reads were collapsed and filtered. For each sample, productive Simpson clonality was calculated as the square root of Simpson's diversity index over productive rearrangements. Sourced from immuneACCESS, this table was stored by TCRdb with only in-frame sequences that have V and J called. A share of the clones is absent; for the studies checked, an unresolved V gene accounts for under half, and the remainder has no known explanation. The DNA gave D and trimming, while V, J and clone size come from that table. In all, the sample holds about 18,000 clones, and roughly 90% of those were seen once. In total, the top ten clones hold more than 15% of the sample.

Whole blood was collected in K2EDTA tubes by collaborating institutions according to the institutions' own protocols. For TCRbeta analysis, collaborators shipped samples in one of three forms: frozen whole blood, isolated PBMCs, or DNA extracted from either of those sample types. These data come from a study of blood T cell repertoires in COVID-19 (dated by TCRdb to about 2020). Describing the broader study: Samples covering the acute and convalescent phases of COVID-19 were provided by collaborators in the United States, Italy and Spain. Samples came from the ongoing ImmuneRACE study (first 160 participants) plus 1,254 subjects from 6 global collaborators. The dataset comprised deeply sampled blood TCRbeta repertoires from subjects exposed to, actively infected with, or recovered from COVID-19. The material from the prospective study consisted of cDNA or gDNA derived from T cells, B-cell-depleted T cells, or PBMCs. Nearly every sample came with metadata listing a de-identified subject ID, COVID-19 status, age in years and sex. The repertoires were released in a freely available public database intended as a resource for research on the immune response to SARS-CoV-2. Where available, HLA class I and class II types were taken from metadata supplied by the sample provider and were not determined by assay-based typing.

The CDR1 and CDR2 encoded by the germline V gene are SNHLY and FYNNEI. Counted from cysteine to phenylalanine, this CDR3 has 13 amino acids. Just the 39-base CDR3 DNA is kept, in frame starting at base 1. V loses 7 bases of germline sequence and J loses 4 bases, and the interval between the two ends is 13 bases. What the study reported, not specific to this receptor: How much clinical and demographic metadata was included differed by source and by participant, and the metadata was provided uncurated.

Material: peripheral blood. The sequence was collected from a human donor in a cohort sampled during active COVID-19. The rearrangement combines TRBV2 with TRBJ1-2, with no confident D gene call. The DNA sequence is given as TGTGCCAGCAAAATGACAACAGTCTATGGCTACACCTTC. This is translated as CASKMTTVYGYTF.